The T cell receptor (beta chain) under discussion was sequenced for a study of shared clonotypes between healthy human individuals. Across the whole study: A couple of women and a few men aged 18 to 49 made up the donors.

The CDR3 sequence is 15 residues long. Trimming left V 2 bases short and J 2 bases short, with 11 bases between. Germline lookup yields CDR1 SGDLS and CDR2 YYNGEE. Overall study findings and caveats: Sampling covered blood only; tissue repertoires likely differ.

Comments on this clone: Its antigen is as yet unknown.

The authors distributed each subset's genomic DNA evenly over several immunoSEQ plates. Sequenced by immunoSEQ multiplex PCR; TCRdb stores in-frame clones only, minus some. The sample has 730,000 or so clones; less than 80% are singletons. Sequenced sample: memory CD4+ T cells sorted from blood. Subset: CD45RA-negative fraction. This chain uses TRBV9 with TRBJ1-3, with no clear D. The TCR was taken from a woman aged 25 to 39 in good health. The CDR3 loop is CASSVIGDAGNTIYF. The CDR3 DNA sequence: TGTGCCAGCAGCGTTATTGGGGATGCTGGAAACACCATATATTTT.